This T cell receptor beta chain stems from a study of T cell changes during pregnancy in multiple sclerosis. TCRdb's table, derived via immunoSEQ multiplex PCR, lists solely in-frame clones and lacks some. The table has roughly 70,000 clones, around 94% seen once. Germline CDR1 and CDR2: MNHEY and SVGAGI. The CDR3 totals 12 residues. V lost 6 bases, J lost 5 bases, and 11 bases lay in between. The V gene is TRBV6-5, the J gene TRBJ2-7; a possible D gene is TRBD1 (5 bases). This sequence originates from a female donor in good health, enrolled as a control in a pregnancy study. The sample in question was peripheral blood, obtained in the third trimester of pregnancy. CDR3 nucleotide sequence: TGTGCCAGCAGCACCGTGACAGACGAGCAGTACTTC. It specifies CASSTVTDEQYF.